These 13 T cell receptor beta chains were sequenced from one sample in a study of blood T cells in healthy people across ages. Together with a sample-barcoded 5' primer, a J-beta primer mix was included in a second PCR lasting about 6 to 12 cycles. Using its own MiXCR run on the 5' RACE reads, TCRdb lists one record per CDR3 protein. In the table there are about 640,000 distinct CDR3 sequences, roughly 31% of which are singletons. Sequences were obtained from blood. These TCRs come from a woman aged 80 or older in good health.

The count of this clonotype is one. J is TRBJ2-3 and V is TRBV4-2; 7 nucleotides line up with TRBD1. CDR1 is LGHNA and CDR2 is YNFKEQ in the germline V gene. The V segment lost 8 bases and the J segment 3 bases; nucleotides outside the gene matches: 8. This CDR3 has 14 residues. CDR3: CASRQGDYTDTQYF. The DNA for the CDR3 is TGTGCCAGCCGGCAGGGGGATTATACAGATACGCAGTATTTT.

This clonotype came up a few times. The J gene is TRBJ2-3, the V gene TRBV9; 10 nucleotides agree with TRBD2. The length of the CDR3 is 15 residues. V lost 4 bases to trimming and J lost 7 bases; unmatched junction nucleotides: 9. Germline V gives CDR1 SGDLS, CDR2 YYNGEE. The CDR3 loop is CASSSSEGLANTQYF. The DNA of the CDR3 is TGTGCCAGCAGCTCCTCCGAGGGACTAGCGAATACGCAGTATTTT. The full variable domain, in which reference TRBV9 and TRBJ2-3 provide the parts outside the CDR3, is DSGVTQTPKHLITATGQRVTLRCSPRSGDLSVYWYQQSLDQGLQFLIQYYNGEERAKGNILERFSAQQFPDLHSELNLSSLELGDSALYFCASSSSEGLANTQYFGPGTRLTVL.

This clonotype was detected many times. The V and J genes are TRBV10-3 and TRBJ2-5; D gene uncertain. V was trimmed by 0 bases and J by 5 bases, leaving 10 bases between them. Germline V gene sequence: CDR1 ENHRY, CDR2 SYGVKD. The CDR3 consists of 14 residues. The CDR3 sequence is CAISESGRSETQYF. CDR3 nucleotide sequence: TGTGCCATCAGTGAGTCCGGGCGGAGTGAGACCCAGTACTTC.

The chain is built from TRBV6-5 and TRBJ1-4; 7 positions match TRBD1. CDR1 is MNHEY and CDR2 is SVGAGI in the germline V gene. This CDR3 contains 13 residues. V dropped 10 bases and J dropped 2; count of bases not matched to a gene: 4. CDR3 sequence reads: CATQGGTNEKLFF. In nucleotides, the CDR3 is TGTGCCACTCAGGGGGGGACTAATGAAAAACTGTTTTTT.

The sample holds a few counts of this clonotype. The chain recombines TRBV7-2 with TRBJ1-5; 8 positions match TRBD1. V lost 2 bases and J lost 5; bases outside the gene matches: 5. The CDR3 sequence is 15 residues long. CDR1 SGHTA and CDR2 FQGNSA come from the germline V gene. DNA of the CDR3: TGTGCCAGCAGCTTAATGGACAGGGCCGATCAGCCCCAGCATTTT. Translated, it gives CASSLMDRADQPQHF.

This clonotype was seen repeatedly, ten times or more. This rearrangement joins TRBV20-1 to TRBJ2-1, with D perhaps matching TRBD2 (6 bases). V shed 1 base and J shed 0 bases, with 16 bases lying between them. This CDR3 has 17 residues. Germline CDR1 and CDR2: DFQATT and SNEGSKA (reference sequence). The CDR3 DNA reads TGCAGTGCTAGAGGCCGCTCGGCGGGGAGCTCCTACAATGAGCAGTTCTTC. It specifies CSARGRSAGSSYNEQFF.

The chain employs TRBV5-1 and TRBJ2-1; D remains ambiguous. Germline CDR1 is SGHRS and CDR2 is YFSETQ. Deletions cut 0 bases from V and 6 bases from J, with 10 bases between. The CDR3 sequence is 14 residues long. The CDR3 nucleotides read TGCGCCAGCAGCTTGGCCGTGGCTGGCAATGAGCAGTTCTTC. It translates to CASSLAVAGNEQFF.

In this sample, this clonotype turned up many times. The V call is TRBV3-1, the J call TRBJ2-6, with a tentative D call TRBD2 (5 bases). Between the trimmed V and J ends, which lost 0 bases and 0 bases, there was a span of 9 bases. Germline V lookup: CDR1 LGHDT, CDR2 YNNKEL (reference sequence). The CDR3 is made up of 17 amino acids. The CDR3 is CASSQDGLSSGANVLTF. In DNA, the CDR3 is TGTGCCAGCAGCCAAGACGGACTGAGCTCTGGGGCCAACGTCCTGACTTTC.

The chain has TRBV12-3 or TRBV12-4 and TRBJ2-4; 13 bases fit TRBD2. The end of the DNA is better explained by TRBJ2-7, so the J call may be wrong. The CDR3 is 15 amino acids. The CDR3 DNA reads as TGTGCCAGCAGTATAAGACTAGCGGGAGGCAACGAGCAGTACTTC. It encodes CASSIRLAGGNEQYF.

Ten or more counts support this clonotype. The chain links TRBV5-1 to TRBJ2-4, with D maybe TRBD1 (7 bases). V lost 4 bases and J 4 bases, leaving 18 bases between the germline ends. This CDR3 is built from 16 residues. Per germline, CDR1 SGHRS and CDR2 YFSETQ. CDR3 in DNA: TGCGCCAGCAGCCCCTACTCCAGGGGGGAGAAAAACATTCAGTACTTC. Its protein product is CASSPYSRGEKNIQYF.

Remarks on this clonotype: A single base separates this from a much larger clone, so it may be a read error. This chain joins TRBV7-3 and TRBJ2-3; weak D call: TRBD2 (7 bases). Germline assignment: CDR1 SGHTA and CDR2 FQGTGA. CDR3 length: 14 amino acids. CDR3: CACSFGGRGDTQYF. In DNA, the CDR3 is TGTGCCTGCAGCTTCGGGGGGCGCGGAGATACGCAGTATTTT.

Many counts were recorded for this clonotype. The V gene is TRBV6-1, the J gene TRBJ2-5; 14 nucleotides match TRBD2. Unmatched junction bases numbered 4, after V lost 3 bases and J lost 7 bases. This CDR3 region has 15 residues. Germline V gene sequence: CDR1 MNHNS, CDR2 SASEGT. This CDR3 is CASSEGLAGAPTQYF. CDR3 coding DNA: TGTGCCAGCAGTGAGGGACTAGCGGGGGCCCCGACCCAGTACTTC.

The J gene is TRBJ1-1, the V gene TRBV4-1; D possibly corresponds to TRBD1 (5 bases). The CDR3 spans 15 residues. In germline, CDR1 is MGHRA, CDR2 YSYEKL. With 0 bases removed from V and 1 base from J, the gap between germline ends came to 9 bases. In DNA, the CDR3 is TGCGCCAGCAGCCAAGAGGGACCGGGGAACACTGAAGCTTTCTTT. It codes for CASSQEGPGNTEAFF.